The 26 T cell receptor beta chains listed next were all sequenced from one sample in a study of cytomegalovirus exposure and HLA in healthy donors. Sequenced by immunoSEQ multiplex PCR; TCRdb stores in-frame clones only, minus some. The data show almost 75,000 clones, roughly 80% seen once. Sequencing used PBMCs. These receptors came from a man aged 25 to 40 in good health and CMV-seronegative.

The rearrangement links TRBV7-8 to TRBJ2-7, with a possible D match to TRBD2 (6 bases). The CDR3 runs to 19 residues. V gave up 1 base and J gave up 3 bases, with 25 bases separating them. Germline assignment: CDR1 SGHVS and CDR2 FQNEAQ. The DNA for the CDR3 is TGTGCCAGCAGCTTAGGAAGCAGGGAGGCTTCACCTCGAGACTACGAGCAGTACGTC. The encoded protein is CASSLGSREASPRDYEQYV.

The V gene is TRBV6-5, the J gene TRBJ1-2; 7 bases fit TRBD1. This CDR3 is built from 13 residues. With 6 bases clipped from V and 8 bases from J, the junction kept 9 bases outside the gene matches. The V gene's germline CDR1 is MNHEY and CDR2 SVGAGI. This CDR3 reads CASSLRDSQGYTF. The CDR3 DNA is TGTGCCAGCAGCCTCCGGGACAGCCAGGGCTACACCTTC.

The chain couples TRBV7-6 to TRBJ2-7, with no clear D. V was clipped by 2 bases and J by 5 bases, with 10 bases between them. Germline CDR1 and CDR2: SGHVS and FNYEAQ. This CDR3 region has 13 residues. CDR3 DNA: TGTGCCAGCAGCTTAAGTTCGAGGAACGAGCAGTACTTC. This translates into CASSLSSRNEQYF. The whole variable domain, remainder taken from reference TRBV7-6 and TRBJ2-7, is GAGVSQSPRYKVTKRGQDVALRCDPISGHVSLYWYRQALGQGPEFLTYFNYEAQQDKSGLPNDRFSAERPEGSISTLTIQRTEQRDSAMYRCASSLSSRNEQYFGPGTRLTVT.

The rearrangement joins TRBV7-9 to TRBJ2-3; 8 bases are shared with TRBD1. This CDR3 has 15 residues. The V and J ends lost 5 bases and 3 bases, in that order; junction bases with no gene match: 7. The germline V gene encodes CDR1 SEHNR and CDR2 FQNEAQ (reference sequence). CDR3 in DNA: TGTGCCAGCAGCCCGGACAGGGTTGGAACAGATACGCAGTATTTT. It codes for CASSPDRVGTDTQYF.

V and J are TRBV29-1 and TRBJ2-7; 16 bases agree with TRBD2. Germline V CDR1 and CDR2: SQVTM, ANQGSEA. The CDR3 is 17 amino acids. The V and J ends lost 0 bases and 2 bases, in that order; junction bases with no gene match: 4. In nucleotides, the CDR3 is TGCAGCGTTGAAGACGTGGGACTAGCGGGGGGGCCCTACGAGCAGTACTTC. This translates into CSVEDVGLAGGPYEQYF.

This clone was observed a few times. The chain couples TRBV2 to TRBJ2-7, with TRBD1 as a possible D gene (6 bases). The CDR3 has 13 amino acids. V lost 3 bases and J lost 4, with 10 bases in between. The germline V gene encodes CDR1 SNHLY and CDR2 FYNNEI. CDR3 protein: CASSELQGYEQYF. Here the CDR3 DNA reads TGTGCCAGCAGTGAGTTACAGGGTTACGAGCAGTACTTC.

The chain combines TRBV6-6 with TRBJ1-4, with D possibly TRBD1 on 5 matching bases. Germline V gives CDR1 MNHNY, CDR2 SVGAGI (reference sequence). Trimming cost V 5 bases and J 8 bases, with 15 bases left between them. The CDR3 contains 14 residues. CDR3 bases: TGTGCCAGCAGTATGGACATGTCTGAAGAAAAACTGTTTTTT. Translated: CASSMDMSEEKLFF.

CDR3 protein: CASSRDWDRGSSPLHF. CDR3 DNA sequence: TGCGCCAGCAGCCGCGATTGGGACAGGGGCTCTTCACCCCTCCACTTT. The V call is TRBV4-3, the J call TRBJ1-6; 10 nucleotides line up with TRBD1. The length of the CDR3 is 16 residues. The V gene end was trimmed by 4 bases and the J gene end by 9 bases; junction bases not matched to a gene: 9. CDR1 and CDR2 (germline): LGHNA, YSLEER.

J is TRBJ2-1 and V is TRBV7-2; 7 bases are a match to TRBD1. Trimming removed 5 bases from V and 6 bases from J; junction bases left unmatched: 4. The CDR3 extends over 13 amino acids. Germline lookup yields CDR1 SGHTA and CDR2 FQGNSA. DNA of the CDR3: TGTGCCAGCAGCCGGACAGGCTCCAATGAGCAGTTCTTC. Protein: CASSRTGSNEQFF.

The V call is TRBV5-4, the J call TRBJ2-7, with D tentatively TRBD1 (6 bases). V was shortened by 4 bases and J by 4 bases, with 9 bases between the two germline ends. The CDR3 extends over 12 amino acids. Germline V gives CDR1 SGHNT, CDR2 YYREEE (reference sequence). DNA for the CDR3: TGTGCCAGCAGCCTCAGGGGATACGAGCAGTACGTC. It yields the protein CASSLRGYEQYV.

In regard to this clone: Just one base apart from a much larger clone, this may be a read error. The chain has TRBV6-5 and TRBJ1-2, with D unclear. The CDR3 has 11 amino acids. The ends were cut back, 7 bases at V and 3 bases at J, with 6 bases in the middle. The V gene's germline CDR1 is MNHEY and CDR2 SVGAGI. The CDR3 loop reads CASISYYGYTF. DNA of the CDR3: TGTGCCAGCATCTCCTACTATGGCTACACCTTC.

The gene calls are TRBV5-1 and TRBJ1-1; D remains ambiguous. V gave up 0 bases and J gave up 2 bases, with 11 bases separating them. CDR1 is SGHRS and CDR2 is YFSETQ in the germline V gene. This CDR3 has 15 residues. The CDR3 sequence: CASSLAFNINTEAFF. CDR3 nucleotides: TGCGCCAGCAGCTTGGCCTTTAACATAAACACTGAAGCTTTCTTT.

This sequence joins TRBV12-5 and TRBJ1-4, with D possibly being TRBD1 (6 bases). V shed 2 bases and J shed 8 bases, with 21 bases lying between them. The CDR3 contains 17 residues. In germline, CDR1 is LGHNT, CDR2 FRNRAP. The CDR3, as DNA: TGTGCTAGTGGTTTGTTATTAAAGGGGGGGGGCCGGGAAAAACTGTTTTTT. It codes for CASGLLLKGGGREKLFF.

The rearrangement joins TRBV30 to TRBJ1-1, with a weak D call TRBD1 (6 bases). With 1 base removed from V and 0 bases from J, the gap between germline ends came to 9 bases. CDR1 is GTSNPN and CDR2 is SVGIG in the germline V gene (reference sequence). The CDR3 length is 14 residues. The CDR3 DNA reads as TGTGCCTGGAGTGGAGACAGGATGAACACTGAAGCTTTCTTT. Amino acids: CAWSGDRMNTEAFF.

The V call is TRBV29-1, the J call TRBJ1-1, with 9 bases that match TRBD1. Per germline, CDR1 SQVTM and CDR2 ANQGSEA. The CDR3 contains 15 residues. With V trimmed by 7 bases and J by 5 bases, 14 bases remained unmatched. The CDR3: CSASGTGTGGTEAFF. CDR3 DNA: TGCAGCGCTTCCGGGACAGGGACCGGGGGGACTGAAGCTTTCTTT.

This rearrangement joins TRBV6-5 to TRBJ1-4; possible D gene TRBD1, 5 bases. V lost 0 bases and J 8 bases, leaving 10 bases between the germline ends. The CDR3 sequence is 14 residues long. Germline V CDR1 and CDR2: MNHEY, SVGAGI. CDR3 DNA: TGTGCCAGCAGTTACTCACAGGCCGCGGAAAAACTGTTTTTT. Protein: CASSYSQAAEKLFF.

The chain uses TRBV19 and TRBJ1-4; 8 bases match TRBD1. Germline CDR1 LNHDA, CDR2 SQIVND (reference sequence). V dropped 5 bases and J dropped 8; count of bases not matched to a gene: 7. The CDR3 loop spans 14 amino acids. The CDR3 sequence is CASSLGQGGEKLFF. The DNA for the CDR3 is TGTGCCAGTAGTCTCGGACAGGGAGGCGAAAAACTGTTTTTT. The full variable domain, in which reference TRBV19 and TRBJ1-4 provide the parts outside the CDR3, is DGGITQSPKYLFRKEGQNVTLSCEQNLNHDAMYWYRQDPGQGLRLIYYSQIVNDFQKGDIAEGYSVSREKKESFPLTVTSAQKNPTAFYLCASSLGQGGEKLFFGSGTQLSVL.

The chain couples TRBV5-4 to TRBJ2-1, with 11 bases lining up with TRBD2. Germline V gene sequence: CDR1 SGHNT, CDR2 YYREEE (reference sequence). The length of the CDR3 is 17 residues. The ends lost 4 bases at V and 8 bases at J; junction bases unmatched: 14. CDR3 DNA sequence: TGTGCCAGCAGCCCCAAATTGGGGCTAGCGGGAGGAGATGAGCAGTTCTTC. Residues: CASSPKLGLAGGDEQFF.

The chain carries TRBV9 and TRBJ2-1, with TRBD2 as a possible D gene (6 bases). Trimming shortened V by 3 bases and J by 0 bases, and 16 bases separated the two germline ends. Germline V gene lookup returns CDR1 SGDLS and CDR2 YYNGEE. This CDR3 has 17 residues. CDR3 sequence: CASSDPSAGSSYNEQFF. CDR3 DNA sequence: TGTGCCAGCAGCGATCCATCGGCGGGGAGCTCCTACAATGAGCAGTTCTTC.

The rearrangement uses TRBV4-2 and TRBJ2-1; TRBD2 aligns across 7 bases. Germline values: CDR1 LGHNA, CDR2 YNFKEQ. Losses at the gene ends were 0 bases for V and 1 base for J; bases not matched to a gene: 3. CDR3 length equals 16 residues. Here the CDR3 reads CASSQEGTTSYNEQFF. CDR3 DNA sequence: TGTGCCAGCAGCCAAGAAGGGACTACTTCCTACAATGAGCAGTTCTTC.

The rearrangement uses TRBV11-3 and TRBJ1-2, with a possible D match to TRBD1 (5 bases). Per the germline V gene, CDR1 is SGHNT and CDR2 is YENEEA. The V end lost 3 bases, the J end lost 7 bases, and 9 bases lay between the germline ends. There are 12 residues in the CDR3. CDR3 nucleotides: TGTGCCAGCAGCTTCGACAGTGGTGGCTACACCTTC. This encodes CASSFDSGGYTF.

This sequence joins TRBV6-5 and TRBJ1-1, with D perhaps TRBD1 (5 bases). This CDR3 is built from 13 residues. Trimming removed 7 bases at V and 4 bases at J, with 13 bases between. CDR1 is MNHEY and CDR2 is SVGAGI in the germline V gene. As DNA, the CDR3 is TGTGCCAGCACTGGGGGAGGCGGCACTGAAGCTTTCTTT. Amino acids: CASTGGGGTEAFF.

The chain combines TRBV11-3 with TRBJ2-7; 7 positions agree with TRBD1. CDR1 and CDR2 (germline): SGHNT, YENEEA. The CDR3 runs to 15 residues. V was pared by 5 bases and J by 0 bases, with 7 bases of the junction left unmatched. In DNA form, the CDR3 reads TGTGCCAGCAGCCGAGGACAGGACAGCTCCTACGAGCAGTACGTC. This sequence encodes CASSRGQDSSYEQYV.

Only a few counts were recorded for this clone. The chain links TRBV7-9 to TRBJ2-6, with a weak D call TRBD2 (6 bases). The CDR3 covers 18 residues. CDR1 and CDR2 from the germline V gene are SEHNR and FQNEAQ (reference sequence). V lost 6 bases and J 1 base, leaving 19 bases between the germline ends. The CDR3 region is CASSPLPGVLSGANVLTF. Written as DNA, the CDR3 is TGTGCCAGCAGTCCTTTACCGGGGGTACTATCTGGGGCCAACGTCCTGACTTTC.

The chain links TRBV9 to TRBJ1-1; D remains unclear. The V gene lost 0 bases and the J gene lost 1 base, with 7 bases spanning the gap. The CDR3 is 14 amino acids. The germline V gene encodes CDR1 SGDLS and CDR2 YYNGEE. The CDR3 here is CASSVGLTNTEAFF. CDR3 coding DNA: TGTGCCAGCAGCGTAGGACTGACGAACACTGAAGCTTTCTTT.

The V gene is TRBV11-3, the J gene TRBJ2-5; 8 bases map to TRBD1. This CDR3 comprises 16 residues. V lost 5 bases and J lost 5; bases outside the gene matches: 13. Germline-derived CDR1 and CDR2 are SGHNT and YENEEA. The CDR3 region is CASSPQGASPMETQYF. DNA of the CDR3: TGTGCCAGCAGCCCTCAGGGGGCCTCGCCAATGGAGACCCAGTACTTC. Using reference TRBV11-3 and TRBJ2-5 for the parts outside the CDR3, the full variable domain is EAGVVQSPRYKIIEKKQPVAFWCNPISGHNTLYWYLQNLGQGPELLIRYENEEAVDDSQLPKDRFSAERLKGVDSTLKIQPAELGDSAVYLCASSPQGASPMETQYFGPGTRLLVL.